This record covers a single TCR beta chain. The antigen is undetermined. The sample originates from a study of glioma-infiltrating T cells. This CDR3 has 14 residues. Germline CDR1 is LNHDA and CDR2 is SQIVND (reference sequence). The germline V and J ends were trimmed by 5 bases and 3 bases, with 14 bases remaining between them. Amplification of TCR alpha and beta CDR3 regions from RNA used iRepertoire nested multiplex PCR. One-step reverse transcription and amplification started from approximately 100-400 ng of tissue mRNA or PBMC total RNA. TCRdb processed the multiplex PCR reads anew with MiXCR; each CDR3 protein has one entry. The data hold about 12,000 distinct CDR3 sequences, with 26% observed a single time. Findings of the study overall: Only very few CDR3 sequences appeared in both tissue and blood. Gliomas, especially low-grade, showed above-expected tissue-blood divergence; non-neoplastic patients showed below.

The clonotype was recovered from a human donor with low-grade glioma or glioblastoma, undergoing nonglioma brain surgery, or in good health (not recorded which). The sequenced sample consisted of glioma tissue, nonneoplastic brain tissue, or PBMCs (not recorded which). This rearrangement joins TRBV19 to TRBJ2-7; D remains unclear. This chain's CDR3 is CASSLTVAFYEQYF. CDR3 nucleotides: TGTGCCAGTAGTTTAACGGTAGCTTTCTACGAGCAGTACTTC.